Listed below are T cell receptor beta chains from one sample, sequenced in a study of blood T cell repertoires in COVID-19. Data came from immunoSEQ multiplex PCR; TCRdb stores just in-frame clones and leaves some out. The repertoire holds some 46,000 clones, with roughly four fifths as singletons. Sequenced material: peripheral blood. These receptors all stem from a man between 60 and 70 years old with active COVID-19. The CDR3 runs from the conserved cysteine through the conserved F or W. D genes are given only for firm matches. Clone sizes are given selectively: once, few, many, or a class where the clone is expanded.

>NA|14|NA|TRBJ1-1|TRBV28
CASSSGQLNTEAFF
TGTGCCAGCAGTTCAGGACAGTTGAACACTGAAGCTTTCTTT
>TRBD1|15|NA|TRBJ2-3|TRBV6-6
CASSHRGPSTDTQYF
TGTGCCAGCAGCCACAGGGGGCCTAGCACAGATACGCAGTATTTT
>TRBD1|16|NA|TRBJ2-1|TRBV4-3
CASSERVRGPARVQFF
TGCGCCAGCAGCGAGAGGGTGAGGGGGCCGGCCCGCGTGCAGTTCTTC
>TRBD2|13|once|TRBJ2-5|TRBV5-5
CASSDAGEETQYF
TGTGCCAGCAGCGACGCGGGGGAAGAGACCCAGTACTTC
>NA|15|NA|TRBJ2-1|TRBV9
CASTLSGSPENEQFF
TGTGCCAGCACCCTTAGCGGTTCCCCGGAGAATGAGCAGTTCTTC
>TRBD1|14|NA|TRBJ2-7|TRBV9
CASSVGQVWSEQYF
TGTGCCAGCAGCGTCGGACAGGTGTGGTCCGAGCAGTACTTC
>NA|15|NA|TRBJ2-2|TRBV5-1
CASSLVQGNTGELFF
TGCGCCAGCAGCTTGGTACAGGGAAACACCGGGGAGCTGTTTTTT
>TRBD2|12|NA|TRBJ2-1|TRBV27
CASSGTRNEQFF
TGTGCCAGCAGTGGGACTAGAAATGAGCAGTTCTTC
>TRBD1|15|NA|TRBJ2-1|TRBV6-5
CASSPRDRGYSEQFF
TGTGCCAGCAGTCCCCGGGACAGGGGATATAGTGAGCAGTTCTTC
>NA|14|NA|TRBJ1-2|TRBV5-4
CASSLRGYAYGYTF
TGTGCCAGCAGCTTGAGAGGGTACGCCTATGGCTACACCTTC
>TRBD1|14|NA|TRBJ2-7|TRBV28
CAIIPGQGTYEQYF
TGTGCCATCATTCCGGGACAGGGGACCTACGAGCAGTACTTC
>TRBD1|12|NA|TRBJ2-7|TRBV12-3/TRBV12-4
CASSRQGGEQYF
TGTGCCAGCAGCAGACAGGGGGGAGAGCAGTACTTC
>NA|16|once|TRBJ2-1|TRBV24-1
CATSDYRKGVGNEQFF
TGTGCCACCAGTGACTACAGGAAGGGGGTCGGTAATGAGCAGTTCTTC
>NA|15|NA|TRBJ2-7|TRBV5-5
CASSTEPFRSYEQYF
TGTGCCAGCAGCACCGAACCGTTCAGATCCTACGAGCAGTACTTC